One sample yielded the 24 T cell receptor beta chains listed below, sequenced in a study of blood T cell repertoires in COVID-19. Assay: immunoSEQ multiplex PCR; the TCRdb copy retains only in-frame clones and omits some. The repertoire holds roughly 76,000 clones, roughly 91% seen once, with 0.9% to 1.5% in the top ten. Sequenced material: PBMCs or T cells enriched from blood (not recorded which). Receptors were obtained from a woman between 45 and 65 years old with acute COVID-19.

This clone was seen just once. The chain combines TRBV10-2 with TRBJ1-4; D gene unclear. The CDR3 length is 13 residues. Per germline, CDR1 WSHSY and CDR2 SAAADI. With 4 bases removed from V and 7 bases from J, the gap between germline ends came to 10 bases. CDR3 region: CASSGREGEKLFF. The CDR3 DNA reads TGCGCCAGCAGTGGAAGGGAGGGTGAAAAACTGTTTTTT.

The V and J genes are TRBV11-2 and TRBJ2-7, with a weak D call TRBD2 (6 bases). V lost 1 base, J lost 5 bases, and 6 bases lay in between. The CDR3 covers 12 residues. Germline CDR1 and CDR2: SGHAT and FQNNGV. The CDR3 DNA follows: TGTGCCAGCAGCTTAGGGACTAACGAGCAGTACTTC. Encoded protein: CASSLGTNEQYF.

V is TRBV5-4 and J is TRBJ2-7, with 14 bases identical to TRBD2. Per germline, CDR1 SGHNT and CDR2 YYREEE (reference sequence). The junction had 6 bases not matched to a gene; V was cut back by 4 bases and J by 0 bases. CDR3 length equals 17 residues. DNA of the CDR3: TGTGCCAGCAGCCCGGGGACTAGCGGGAGTTTCTCCTACGAGCAGTACTTC. Translation gives CASSPGTSGSFSYEQYF.

The chain links TRBV18 to TRBJ2-1, with D unclear. The CDR3 extends over 14 amino acids. In germline, CDR1 is KGHSH, CDR2 LQKENI. V was shortened by 1 base and J by 7 bases, with 11 bases between the two germline ends. The CDR3 DNA is TGTGCCAGCTCACCACTCCACTCCTTTAATGAGCAGTTCTTC. Amino acids: CASSPLHSFNEQFF.

The chain joins TRBV9 to TRBJ1-2; 10 bases line up with TRBD1. V lost 4 bases to trimming and J lost 4 bases; unmatched junction nucleotides: 7. There are 15 residues in the CDR3. Germline CDR1 reads SGDLS; CDR2 reads YYNGEE. CDR3 in DNA: TGTGCCAGCAGCACCGACAGGGGGCGCTTCTATGGCTACACCTTC. Translation: CASSTDRGRFYGYTF.

This rearrangement joins TRBV7-6 to TRBJ2-1, with D unresolved. V lost 5 bases, J lost 9 bases, and 17 bases lay in between. This CDR3 spans 14 amino acids. Germline-derived CDR1 and CDR2 are SGHVS and FNYEAQ. For the CDR3, the DNA is TGTGCCAGCAGCGCGGATAAATTCCCTTTTGAGCAGTTCTTC. It encodes CASSADKFPFEQFF.

The chain links TRBV27 to TRBJ1-1, with 10 bases that match TRBD1. This CDR3 contains 16 residues. The ends lost 6 bases at V and 5 bases at J; junction bases unmatched: 12. The germline V gene encodes CDR1 MNHEY and CDR2 SMNVEV (reference sequence). The CDR3 loop reads CASRGQGDLGGTEAFF. Written as DNA, the CDR3 is TGTGCCAGCAGAGGACAGGGGGATTTAGGAGGGACTGAAGCTTTCTTT.

CDR3 amino acids: CASSVDPRRGAGTGELFF. For the CDR3, the DNA is TGTGCCAGCAGCGTAGACCCGAGACGGGGGGCCGGGACCGGGGAGCTGTTTTTT. V is TRBV9 and J is TRBJ2-2; TRBD2 is a possible D gene (7 bases). The CDR3 is 18 amino acids. Deletions cut 0 bases from V and 5 bases from J, with 20 bases between. Germline V gene data show CDR1 as SGDLS and CDR2 as YYNGEE.

The chain is built from TRBV5-1 and TRBJ2-7; the D gene is possibly TRBD1 (6 bases). This CDR3 spans 14 amino acids. Per germline, CDR1 SGHRS and CDR2 YFSETQ. V lost 0 bases and J 3 bases, leaving 10 bases between the germline ends. The CDR3 nucleotides read TGCGCCAGCAGCTTGGGACAGGCTTTCTACGAGCAGTACTTC. Translating gives CASSLGQAFYEQYF.

This chain joins TRBV7-9 and TRBJ2-7; the D is unclear. This CDR3 has 13 residues. Germline CDR1 is SEHNR and CDR2 is FQNEAQ (reference sequence). Trimming left V 3 bases short and J 0 bases short, with 6 bases between. The chain's CDR3 is CASSLESSYEQYF. The CDR3 nucleotides read TGTGCCAGCAGCTTGGAGAGCTCCTACGAGCAGTACTTC. The full variable domain, completed using reference TRBV7-9 and TRBJ2-7, is DTGVSQNPRHKITKRGQNVTFRCDPISEHNRLYWYRQTLGQGPEFLTYFQNEAQLEKSRLLSDRFSAERPKGSFSTLEIQRTEQGDSAMYLCASSLESSYEQYFGPGTRLTVT.

The rearrangement joins TRBV11-1 to TRBJ2-7; 7 bases agree with TRBD1. CDR1 SGHAT and CDR2 FQDESV come from the germline V gene (reference sequence). The CDR3 is 15 amino acids. V lost 1 base and J lost 3; bases outside the gene matches: 6. The CDR3 nucleotides are TGTGCCAGCAGCTTAGAGACAGGGACAGTCTACGAGCAGTACTTC. Amino acid sequence: CASSLETGTVYEQYF.

J is TRBJ2-7 and V is TRBV5-1; 8 bases line up with TRBD2. This CDR3 comprises 12 residues. CDR1 is SGHRS and CDR2 is YFSETQ in the germline V gene. V was clipped by 4 bases and J by 6 bases; unmatched bases: 3. This chain's CDR3 is CASSQGLGEQYF. The CDR3 nucleotides read TGCGCCAGCAGCCAGGGACTAGGCGAGCAGTACTTC. Complete variable domain (other parts from reference TRBV5-1 and TRBJ2-7): KAGVTQTPRYLIKTRGQQVTLSCSPISGHRSVSWYQQTPGQGLQFLFEYFSETQRNKGNFPGRFSGRQFSNSRSEMNVSTLELGDSALYLCASSQGLGEQYFGPGTRLTVT.

V usage is TRBV29-1 and J usage is TRBJ1-1; weak D call: TRBD1 (5 bases). The germline V and J ends were trimmed by 3 bases and 5 bases, with 13 bases remaining between them. CDR1 and CDR2 (germline): SQVTM, ANQGSEA. The CDR3 contains 13 residues. The CDR3 sequence: CSVDPQGSTEAFF. CDR3 coding DNA: TGCAGCGTTGATCCCCAGGGAAGTACTGAAGCTTTCTTT.

CDR3 sequence (DNA): TGTGCCAGCAGGTTTTCCTCTAGCACAGATACGCAGTATTTT. Its translation: CASRFSSSTDTQYF. The chain has TRBV2 and TRBJ2-3; no firm D call. This CDR3 has 14 amino acids. In germline, CDR1 is SNHLY, CDR2 FYNNEI. Trimming pared 6 bases from V and 0 bases from J, leaving 10 bases between.

The V gene is TRBV6-5, the J gene TRBJ1-1; D uncertain. Between the trimmed V and J ends, which lost 6 bases and 1 base, there was a span of 9 bases. This CDR3 comprises 13 residues. Germline-derived CDR1 and CDR2 are MNHEY and SVGAGI. Written as DNA, the CDR3 is TGTGCCAGCAGCCCCACACAGAACACTGAAGCTTTCTTT. Its translation is CASSPTQNTEAFF.

The rearrangement joins TRBV7-6 to TRBJ1-2, with 10 bases identical to TRBD1. The V segment lost 1 base and the J segment 5 bases; nucleotides outside the gene matches: 10. The germline V gene encodes CDR1 SGHVS and CDR2 FNYEAQ. The CDR3 is 17 residues long. CDR3 bases: TGTGCCAGCAGCTTAGAGACAGGGGGCCGAGGAGTATATGGCTACACCTTC. This codes for CASSLETGGRGVYGYTF.

The gene calls are TRBV27 and TRBJ1-2, with D possibly matching TRBD1 (5 bases). CDR1 and CDR2 from the germline V gene are MNHEY and SMNVEV (reference sequence). V was pared by 5 bases and J by 8 bases, with 18 bases between. This CDR3 region has 14 residues. CDR3 nucleotide sequence: TGTGCCAGCAGTCCTCTATCCGACAGCCTGGGCTACACCTTC. Amino acid sequence: CASSPLSDSLGYTF.

The chain uses TRBV29-1 and TRBJ2-7; 13 bases are a match to TRBD2. CDR3 length: 14 residues. V lost 6 bases and J lost 7; bases outside the gene matches: 9. The germline V gene has CDR1 SQVTM and CDR2 ANQGSEA. In DNA, the CDR3 is TGCAGCGTGAGACTAGCGGGAGGACTTTGGGAGCAGTACTTC. It specifies CSVRLAGGLWEQYF.

This chain joins TRBV25-1 and TRBJ1-1; 9 bases line up with TRBD1. The V gene end was trimmed by 4 bases and the J gene end by 8 bases; junction bases not matched to a gene: 8. Per germline, CDR1 MGHDK and CDR2 SYGVNS. The CDR3 has 14 amino acids. CDR3 loop: CASSVNRGRSEAFF. The DNA of the CDR3 is TGTGCCAGCAGTGTAAACAGGGGGCGGTCGGAAGCTTTCTTT.

The chain employs TRBV19 and TRBJ2-7; no definite D call. The V end was cut by 8 bases, the J end by 1 base, with 15 bases between. CDR3 length: 14 amino acids. Germline values: CDR1 LNHDA, CDR2 SQIVND (reference sequence). The CDR3 region has the DNA TGTGCCAGTTCGTTAGCCGTAGGATCCTACGAGCAGTACTTC. Amino acids: CASSLAVGSYEQYF.

This chain connects TRBV9 to TRBJ2-1; D gene uncertain. V lost 0 bases and J 0 bases, leaving 7 bases between the germline ends. Germline-derived CDR1 and CDR2 are SGDLS and YYNGEE. The CDR3 is 15 residues long. The CDR3 nucleotides are TGTGCCAGCAGCGTAGGCTACTCCTCCTACAATGAGCAGTTCTTC. Its protein is CASSVGYSSYNEQFF.

The chain joins TRBV28 to TRBJ2-3, with 9 positions matching TRBD2. The CDR3 totals 17 residues. With 3 bases clipped from V and 4 bases from J, the junction kept 11 bases outside the gene matches. Germline CDR1 is MDHEN and CDR2 is SYDVKM. For the CDR3, the DNA is TGTGCCAGCAGTTTCGCCTCCGCTAGCGGGATCGCAGATACGCAGTATTTT. Its protein product is CASSFASASGIADTQYF.

V gene TRBV11-2 combines with J gene TRBJ2-7; 10 positions agree with TRBD1. The V gene's germline CDR1 is SGHAT and CDR2 FQNNGV. The CDR3 spans 16 residues. V lost 4 bases, J lost 1 base, and 7 bases stayed unmatched. The CDR3 region has the DNA TGTGCCAGCAGCTATCTACCGGGACAGGGGTCCTACGAGCAGTACTTC. As protein: CASSYLPGQGSYEQYF.

This sequence joins TRBV24-1 and TRBJ2-3; D is possibly TRBD1 (6 bases). Germline V gene sequence: CDR1 KGHDR, CDR2 SFDVKD. The CDR3 runs to 14 residues. The germline V and J ends were trimmed by 10 bases and 3 bases, with 16 bases remaining between them. The CDR3 region has the DNA TGTGCCACGCGTGACAGGATCCCAACAGATACGCAGTATTTT. Its translation: CATRDRIPTDTQYF.